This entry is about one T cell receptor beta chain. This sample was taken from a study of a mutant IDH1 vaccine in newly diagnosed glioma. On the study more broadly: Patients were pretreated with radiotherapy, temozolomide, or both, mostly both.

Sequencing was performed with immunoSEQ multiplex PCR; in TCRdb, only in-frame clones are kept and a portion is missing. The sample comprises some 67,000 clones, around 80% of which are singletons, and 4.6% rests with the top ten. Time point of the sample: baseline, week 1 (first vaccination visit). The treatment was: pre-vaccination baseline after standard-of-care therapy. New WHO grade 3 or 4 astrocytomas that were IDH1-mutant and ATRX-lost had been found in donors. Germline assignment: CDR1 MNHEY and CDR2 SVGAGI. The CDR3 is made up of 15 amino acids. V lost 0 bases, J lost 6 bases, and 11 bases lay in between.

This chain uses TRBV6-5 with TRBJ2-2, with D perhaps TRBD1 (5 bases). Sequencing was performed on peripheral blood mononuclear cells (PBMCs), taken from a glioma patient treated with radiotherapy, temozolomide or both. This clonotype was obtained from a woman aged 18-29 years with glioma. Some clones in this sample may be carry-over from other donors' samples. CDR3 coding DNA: TGTGCCAGCAGTTACTCGCAGGGAAGATCCGGGGAGCTGTTTTTT. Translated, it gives CASSYSQGRSGELFF.